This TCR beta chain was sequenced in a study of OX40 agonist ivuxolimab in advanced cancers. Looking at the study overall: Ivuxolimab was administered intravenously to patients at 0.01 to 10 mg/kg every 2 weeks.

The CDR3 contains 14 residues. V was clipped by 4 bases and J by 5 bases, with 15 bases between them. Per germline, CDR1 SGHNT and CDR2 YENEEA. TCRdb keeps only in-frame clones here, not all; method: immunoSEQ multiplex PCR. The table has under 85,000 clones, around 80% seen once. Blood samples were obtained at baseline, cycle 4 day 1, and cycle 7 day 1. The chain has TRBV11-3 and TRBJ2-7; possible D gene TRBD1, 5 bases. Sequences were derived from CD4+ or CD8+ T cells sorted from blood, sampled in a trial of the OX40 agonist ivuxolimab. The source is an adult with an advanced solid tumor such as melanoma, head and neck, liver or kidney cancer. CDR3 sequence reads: CASSSGPWTNEQYF. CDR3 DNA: TGTGCCAGCAGCTCCGGACCCTGGACAAACGAGCAGTACTTC.